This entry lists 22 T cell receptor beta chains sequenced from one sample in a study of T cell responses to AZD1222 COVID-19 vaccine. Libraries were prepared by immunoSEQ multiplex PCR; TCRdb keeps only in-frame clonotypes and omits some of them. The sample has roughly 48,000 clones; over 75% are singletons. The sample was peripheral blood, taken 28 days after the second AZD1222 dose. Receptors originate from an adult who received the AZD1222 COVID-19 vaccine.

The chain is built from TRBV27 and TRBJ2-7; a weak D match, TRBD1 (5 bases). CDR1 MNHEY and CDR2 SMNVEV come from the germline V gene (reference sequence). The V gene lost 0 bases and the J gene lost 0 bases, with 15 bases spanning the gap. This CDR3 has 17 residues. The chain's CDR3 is CASSLSVVRGSSYEQYF. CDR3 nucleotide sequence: TGTGCCAGCAGTTTATCGGTGGTAAGGGGCAGCTCCTACGAGCAGTACTTC.

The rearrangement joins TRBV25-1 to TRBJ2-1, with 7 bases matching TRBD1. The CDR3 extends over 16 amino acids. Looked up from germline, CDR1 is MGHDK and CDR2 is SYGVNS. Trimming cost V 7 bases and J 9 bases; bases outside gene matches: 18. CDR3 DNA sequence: TGTGCCAGCACCGGAACGGTTTTAGACAGGGTAGTTGAGCAGTTCTTC. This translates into CASTGTVLDRVVEQFF.

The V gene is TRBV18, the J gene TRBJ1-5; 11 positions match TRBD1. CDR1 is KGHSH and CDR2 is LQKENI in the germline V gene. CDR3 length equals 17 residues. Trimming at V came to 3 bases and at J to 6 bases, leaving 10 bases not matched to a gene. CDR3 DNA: TGTGCCAGCTCACCCCTTGGACAGGGGGCATCGGGTCAGCCCCAGCATTTT. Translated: CASSPLGQGASGQPQHF.

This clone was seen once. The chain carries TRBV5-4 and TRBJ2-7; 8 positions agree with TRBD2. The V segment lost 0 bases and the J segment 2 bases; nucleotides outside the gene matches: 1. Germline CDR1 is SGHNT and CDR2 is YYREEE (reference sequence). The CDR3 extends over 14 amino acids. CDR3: CASSLAGGAYEQYF. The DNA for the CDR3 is TGTGCCAGCAGCTTGGCGGGGGGGGCCTACGAGCAGTACTTC.

This chain's CDR3 is CASSLGAYQPQHF. The DNA for the CDR3 is TGTGCCAGCAGCTTAGGAGCTTATCAGCCCCAGCATTTT. This rearrangement joins TRBV7-9 to TRBJ1-5; D is undetermined. V was pared by 1 base and J by 5 bases, with 6 bases between. Germline V gene lookup returns CDR1 SEHNR and CDR2 FQNEAQ (reference sequence). This CDR3 comprises 13 residues.

CDR3 region: CASSFTGTTYEQYF. CDR3 coding DNA: TGCGCCAGCAGCTTCACCGGGACAACGTACGAGCAGTACTTC. The chain joins TRBV5-1 to TRBJ2-7; the D gene is possibly TRBD1 (6 bases). CDR3 length: 14 residues. V gave up 2 bases and J gave up 4 bases, with 13 bases separating them. CDR1 and CDR2 from the germline V gene are SGHRS and YFSETQ.

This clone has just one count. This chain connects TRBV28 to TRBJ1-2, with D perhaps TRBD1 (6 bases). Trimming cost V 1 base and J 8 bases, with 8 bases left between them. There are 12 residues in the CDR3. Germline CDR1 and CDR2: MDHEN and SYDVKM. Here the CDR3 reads CASSLSGEGYTF. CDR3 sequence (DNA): TGTGCCAGCAGTTTATCAGGGGAGGGCTACACCTTC.

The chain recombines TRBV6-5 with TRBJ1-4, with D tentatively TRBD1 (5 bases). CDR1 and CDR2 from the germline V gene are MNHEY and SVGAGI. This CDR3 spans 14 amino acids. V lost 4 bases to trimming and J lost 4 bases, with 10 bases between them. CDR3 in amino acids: CASSSRQLNEKLFF. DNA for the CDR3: TGTGCCAGCAGTTCCCGACAGCTTAATGAAAAACTGTTTTTT.

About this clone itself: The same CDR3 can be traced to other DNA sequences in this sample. The CDR3 DNA sequence: TGTGCCAGCAGCTCCCCTTACGAGCAGTACTTC. Its translation is CASSSPYEQYF. V is TRBV11-2 and J is TRBJ2-7; no clear D. The CDR3 runs to 11 residues. The V gene lost 4 bases and the J gene lost 4 bases, with 5 bases spanning the gap. The germline V gene encodes CDR1 SGHAT and CDR2 FQNNGV.

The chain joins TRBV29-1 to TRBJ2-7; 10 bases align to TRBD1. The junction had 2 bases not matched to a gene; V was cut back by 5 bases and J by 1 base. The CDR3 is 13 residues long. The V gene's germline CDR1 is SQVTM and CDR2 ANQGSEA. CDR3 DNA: TGCAGCGTTCCGGGACAGGGGTCCTACGAGCAGTACTTC. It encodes CSVPGQGSYEQYF.

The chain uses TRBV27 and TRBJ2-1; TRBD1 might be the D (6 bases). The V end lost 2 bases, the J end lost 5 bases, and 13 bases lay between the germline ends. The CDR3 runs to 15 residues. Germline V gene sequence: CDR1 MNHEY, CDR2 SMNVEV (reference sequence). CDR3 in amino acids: CASSLASGTHNEQFF. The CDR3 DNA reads TGTGCCAGCAGTTTAGCCTCCGGGACACACAATGAGCAGTTCTTC.

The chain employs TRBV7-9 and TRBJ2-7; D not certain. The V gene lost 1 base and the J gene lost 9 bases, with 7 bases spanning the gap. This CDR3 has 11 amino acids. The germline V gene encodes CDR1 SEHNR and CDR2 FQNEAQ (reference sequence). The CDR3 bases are TGTGCCAGCAGCTTAGGCTGGGTGCAGTACTTC. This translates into CASSLGWVQYF.

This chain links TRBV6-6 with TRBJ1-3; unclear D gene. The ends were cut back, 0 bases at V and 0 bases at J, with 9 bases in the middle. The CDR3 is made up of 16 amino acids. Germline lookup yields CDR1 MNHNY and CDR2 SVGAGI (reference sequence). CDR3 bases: TGTGCCAGCAGTTACTCGACTGGGCTCTCTGGAAACACCATATATTTT. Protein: CASSYSTGLSGNTIYF.

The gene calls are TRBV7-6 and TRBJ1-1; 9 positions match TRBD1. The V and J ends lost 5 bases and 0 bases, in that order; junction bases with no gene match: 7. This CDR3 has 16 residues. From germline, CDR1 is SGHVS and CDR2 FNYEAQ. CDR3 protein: CASSANRGRMNTEAFF. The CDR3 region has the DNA TGTGCCAGCAGCGCTAACAGGGGGCGAATGAACACTGAAGCTTTCTTT.

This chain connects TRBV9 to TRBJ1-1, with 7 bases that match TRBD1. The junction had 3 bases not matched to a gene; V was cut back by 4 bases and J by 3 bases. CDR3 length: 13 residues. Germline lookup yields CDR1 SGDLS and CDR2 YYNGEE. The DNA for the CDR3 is TGTGCCAGCAGCACGGGACAGTACACTGAAGCTTTCTTT. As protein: CASSTGQYTEAFF.

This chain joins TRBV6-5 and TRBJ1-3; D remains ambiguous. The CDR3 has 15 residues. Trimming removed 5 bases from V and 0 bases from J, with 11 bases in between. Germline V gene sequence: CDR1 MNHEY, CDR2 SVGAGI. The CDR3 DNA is TGTGCCAGCAGTCACGACCGTAGCTCTGGAAACACCATATATTTT. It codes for CASSHDRSSGNTIYF.

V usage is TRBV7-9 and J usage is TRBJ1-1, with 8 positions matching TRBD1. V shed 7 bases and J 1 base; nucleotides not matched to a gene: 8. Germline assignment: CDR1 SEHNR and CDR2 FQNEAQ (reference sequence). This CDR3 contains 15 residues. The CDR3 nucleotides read TGTGCCAGCAAACCGCCAGGGGGCAAGAACACTGAAGCTTTCTTT. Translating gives CASKPPGGKNTEAFF.

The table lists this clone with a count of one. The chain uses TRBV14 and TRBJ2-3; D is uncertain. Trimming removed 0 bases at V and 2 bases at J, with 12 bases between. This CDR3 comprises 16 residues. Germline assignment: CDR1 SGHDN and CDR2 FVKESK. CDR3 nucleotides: TGTGCCAGCAGCCAAGACATCCGAATGCACACAGATACGCAGTATTTT. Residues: CASSQDIRMHTDTQYF.

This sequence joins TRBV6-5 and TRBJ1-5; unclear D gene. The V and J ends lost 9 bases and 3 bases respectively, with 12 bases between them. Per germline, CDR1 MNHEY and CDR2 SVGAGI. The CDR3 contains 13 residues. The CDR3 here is CASTDRVNQPQHF. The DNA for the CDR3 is TGTGCCAGTACAGACCGAGTCAATCAGCCCCAGCATTTT.

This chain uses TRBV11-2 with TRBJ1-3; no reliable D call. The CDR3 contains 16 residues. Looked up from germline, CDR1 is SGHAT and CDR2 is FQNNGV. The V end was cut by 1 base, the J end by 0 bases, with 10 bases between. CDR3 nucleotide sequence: TGTGCCAGCAGCTTAGCTGGTTCCTCCTCTGGAAACACCATATATTTT. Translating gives CASSLAGSSSGNTIYF.

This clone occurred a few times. The CDR3 DNA is TGTGCCAGCAGCCTCCGTGATGGAGAAGCTTTCTTT. Its translation is CASSLRDGEAFF. The chain uses TRBV5-4 and TRBJ1-1, with D unresolved. V lost 4 bases to trimming and J lost 8 bases, with 12 bases between them. The CDR3 runs 12 residues. Germline V lookup: CDR1 SGHNT, CDR2 YYREEE (reference sequence). Complete variable domain (other parts from reference TRBV5-4 and TRBJ1-1): ETGVTQSPTHLIKTRGQQVTLRCSSQSGHNTVSWYQQALGQGPQFIFQYYREEENGRGNFPPRFSGLQFPNYSSELNVNALELDDSALYLCASSLRDGEAFFGQGTRLTVV.

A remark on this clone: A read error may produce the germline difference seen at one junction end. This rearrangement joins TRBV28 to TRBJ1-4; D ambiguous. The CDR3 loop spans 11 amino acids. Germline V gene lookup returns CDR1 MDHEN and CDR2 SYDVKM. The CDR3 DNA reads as TGCGCGGCAGGCGCGAGTGAAAAACTGTTTTTT. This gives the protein CAAGASEKLFF.